The rows below give T cell receptor beta chains drawn from one sample of a study of cytomegalovirus exposure and HLA in healthy donors. Profiled with immunoSEQ multiplex PCR; TCRdb holds only in-frame clones, not every one. The profile shows about 120,000 clones, less than 10% of them singletons. The specimen was PBMCs. These TCRs come from a middle-aged woman in good health and CMV-seropositive. Each CDR3 is given with its conserved first and last residue. D genes are given only for firm matches. Not all rows give a size; the values are once, few, many and, for expanded clones, a class.

d_call: TRBD1; clone_size: NA; v_call: TRBV18; j_call: TRBJ2-3; cdr3_aa: CASLTGALSTDTQYF; cdr3_nt: TGTGCCAGCCTTACAGGGGCGCTAAGCACAGATACGCAGTATTTT
d_call: TRBD2; clone_size: few; v_call: TRBV10-3; j_call: TRBJ2-7; cdr3_aa: CAISGGGDPYEQYF; cdr3_nt: TGTGCCATCAGTGGCGGGGGGGACCCCTACGAGCAGTACTTC
d_call: NA; clone_size: NA; v_call: TRBV7-9; j_call: TRBJ2-3; cdr3_aa: CASSFSAGGNTDTQYF; cdr3_nt: TGTGCCAGCAGCTTTTCGGCAGGGGGGAACACAGATACGCAGTATTTT
d_call: NA; clone_size: few; v_call: TRBV10-3; j_call: TRBJ2-1; cdr3_aa: CAISGGTYNEQFF; cdr3_nt: TGTGCCATCAGTGGAGGGACCTACAATGAGCAGTTCTTC
d_call: TRBD2; clone_size: few; v_call: TRBV4-2; j_call: TRBJ2-7; cdr3_aa: CASSQRSGTSGGYEQYF; cdr3_nt: TGTGCCAGCAGCCAAAGATCCGGGACTAGCGGGGGCTACGAGCAGTACTTC
d_call: NA; clone_size: NA; v_call: TRBV7-9; j_call: TRBJ1-1; cdr3_aa: CASSLVALSTEAFF; cdr3_nt: TGTGCCAGCAGCTTAGTGGCATTATCTACTGAAGCTTTCTTT
d_call: NA; clone_size: NA; v_call: TRBV19; j_call: TRBJ1-2; cdr3_aa: CASPSRGLANYGYTF; cdr3_nt: TGTGCCAGTCCCAGTCGTGGGCTTGCTAACTATGGCTACACCTTC
d_call: NA; clone_size: NA; v_call: TRBV7-9; j_call: TRBJ2-6; cdr3_aa: CASSLESISGANVLTF; cdr3_nt: TGTGCCAGCAGCTTAGAGAGTATCTCTGGGGCCAACGTCCTGACTTTC
d_call: TRBD2; clone_size: few; v_call: TRBV5-1; j_call: TRBJ2-1; cdr3_aa: CASSPQAGVNEQFF; cdr3_nt: TGCGCCAGCAGCCCCCAGGCGGGGGTTAATGAGCAGTTCTTC
d_call: TRBD1; clone_size: NA; v_call: TRBV6-6; j_call: TRBJ2-4; cdr3_aa: CASSSDRGDIQYF; cdr3_nt: TGTGCCAGCAGTTCCGACAGGGGAGACATTCAGTACTTC
d_call: NA; clone_size: medium-sized; v_call: TRBV11-1; j_call: TRBJ1-4; cdr3_aa: CASSSSEKLFF; cdr3_nt: TGTGCCAGCAGCTCGAGTGAAAAACTGTTTTTT
d_call: NA; clone_size: NA; v_call: TRBV2; j_call: TRBJ1-5; cdr3_aa: CASRLIQPQHF; cdr3_nt: TGTGCCAGCAGACTGATACAGCCCCAGCATTTT
d_call: NA; clone_size: few; v_call: TRBV30; j_call: TRBJ2-6; cdr3_aa: CAWNRDSGANVLTF; cdr3_nt: TGTGCCTGGAATAGAGATTCTGGGGCCAACGTCCTGACTTTC
d_call: NA; clone_size: NA; v_call: TRBV7-7; j_call: TRBJ1-1; cdr3_aa: CASSLSVRTEAFF; cdr3_nt: TGTGCCAGCAGCTTATCGGTTCGGACTGAAGCTTTCTTT
d_call: NA; clone_size: NA; v_call: TRBV5-1; j_call: TRBJ2-2; cdr3_aa: CASSRELADNTGELFF; cdr3_nt: TGCGCCAGCAGCCGGGAACTAGCAGACAACACCGGGGAGCTGTTTTTT
d_call: NA; clone_size: NA; v_call: TRBV29-1; j_call: TRBJ2-3; cdr3_aa: CSVEDLGGQGAFGQYF; cdr3_nt: TGCAGCGTTGAAGATTTGGGTGGGCAGGGCGCCTTTGGGCAGTATTTT
d_call: NA; clone_size: NA; v_call: TRBV7-9; j_call: TRBJ1-4; cdr3_aa: CASRKVGANEKLFF; cdr3_nt: TGTGCCAGTCGGAAAGTAGGGGCCAATGAAAAACTGTTTTTT
d_call: NA; clone_size: NA; v_call: TRBV11-1; j_call: TRBJ1-6; cdr3_aa: CASSANRASPLHF; cdr3_nt: TGTGCCAGCAGCGCCAACAGGGCTTCACCCCTCCACTTT
d_call: NA; clone_size: few; v_call: TRBV6-1; j_call: TRBJ1-4; cdr3_aa: CASSDRGFNEKLFF; cdr3_nt: TGTGCCAGCAGTGACAGGGGCTTCAATGAAAAACTGTTTTTT
d_call: TRBD1; clone_size: few; v_call: TRBV4-1; j_call: TRBJ1-1; cdr3_aa: CASSPWGQKINTEAFF; cdr3_nt: TGCGCCAGCAGCCCTTGGGGACAGAAAATAAACACTGAAGCTTTCTTT
d_call: NA; clone_size: few; v_call: TRBV2; j_call: TRBJ2-1; cdr3_aa: CASSPGLNNEQFF; cdr3_nt: TGTGCCAGCAGTCCGGGACTCAACAATGAGCAGTTCTTC
d_call: NA; clone_size: few; v_call: TRBV7-9; j_call: TRBJ1-1; cdr3_aa: CASSLRENTEAFF; cdr3_nt: TGTGCCAGCAGCTTAAGAGAGAACACTGAAGCTTTCTTT
d_call: NA; clone_size: NA; v_call: TRBV6-1; j_call: TRBJ1-5; cdr3_aa: CASSVGRANQPQHF; cdr3_nt: TGTGCCAGCAGTGTCGGCAGGGCCAATCAGCCCCAGCATTTT
d_call: NA; clone_size: NA; v_call: TRBV9; j_call: TRBJ2-1; cdr3_aa: CASSDSMSMPYNEQFF; cdr3_nt: TGTGCCAGCAGCGACTCGATGAGTATGCCCTACAATGAGCAGTTCTTC
d_call: NA; clone_size: few; v_call: TRBV28; j_call: TRBJ2-5; cdr3_aa: CASSGGGDGEETQYF; cdr3_nt: TGTGCCAGCAGTGGGGGCGGCGACGGCGAAGAGACCCAGTACTTC
d_call: NA; clone_size: NA; v_call: TRBV6-5; j_call: TRBJ2-3; cdr3_aa: CASSYRGGMGTDTQYF; cdr3_nt: TGTGCCAGCAGTTACCGTGGGGGCATGGGCACAGATACGCAGTATTTT
d_call: NA; clone_size: NA; v_call: TRBV6-1; j_call: TRBJ1-1; cdr3_aa: CASSGGGSTEAFF; cdr3_nt: TGTGCCAGCAGTGGCGGGGGGAGCACTGAAGCTTTCTTT